Below, 25 T cell receptor beta chains from the same sample are listed, as sequenced in a study of blood T cell repertoires in COVID-19. Clones were sequenced by immunoSEQ multiplex PCR, and TCRdb holds only the in-frame ones, with some missing. The sample has a few hundred thousand clones, nearly 90% seen once. The sequenced material came from PBMCs or T cells enriched from blood (not recorded which). Source of these receptors: a woman aged 18-29 years with acute COVID-19.

The genes are TRBV30 and TRBJ2-1; 10 bases are shared with TRBD2. Germline CDR1 is GTSNPN and CDR2 is SVGIG (reference sequence). The V gene end was trimmed by 5 bases and the J gene end by 0 bases; junction bases not matched to a gene: 16. This CDR3 is 19 amino acids long. CDR3 sequence: CAWGLIRTSGWSSYNEQFF. CDR3 sequence (DNA): TGTGCCTGGGGCCTAATAAGGACTAGCGGTTGGAGCTCCTACAATGAGCAGTTCTTC.

The J gene is TRBJ2-7, the V gene TRBV27; D not resolved. CDR3 size: 11 residues. Between the trimmed V and J ends, which lost 2 bases and 5 bases, there was a span of 4 bases. Germline values: CDR1 MNHEY, CDR2 SMNVEV (reference sequence). CDR3 amino acids: CASSLGDEQYF. CDR3 DNA: TGTGCCAGCAGTTTAGGAGACGAGCAGTACTTC.

The chain uses TRBV18 and TRBJ1-1; D ambiguous. The CDR3 contains 13 residues. V lost 2 bases and J 8 bases, leaving 12 bases between the germline ends. Per germline, CDR1 KGHSH and CDR2 LQKENI. DNA for the CDR3: TGTGCCAGCTCACCAAACGTTCAGGAAGAAGCTTTCTTT. Encoded protein: CASSPNVQEEAFF.

J is TRBJ1-2 and V is TRBV29-1; 8 bases align to TRBD1. Germline V lookup: CDR1 SQVTM, CDR2 ANQGSEA. The CDR3 length is 13 residues. V dropped 3 bases and J dropped 4; count of bases not matched to a gene: 4. This CDR3 is CSVEDRVPYGYTF. CDR3 in DNA: TGCAGCGTTGAGGACAGGGTACCCTATGGCTACACCTTC.

V usage is TRBV9 and J usage is TRBJ1-1; D gene unclear. The CDR3 extends over 14 amino acids. V was pared by 0 bases and J by 0 bases, with 6 bases between. Germline CDR1 SGDLS, CDR2 YYNGEE. The CDR3 region is CASSVEHMNTEAFF. The CDR3 DNA is TGTGCCAGCAGCGTAGAACACATGAACACTGAAGCTTTCTTT.

The chain combines TRBV28 with TRBJ2-7; 8 positions match TRBD1. Trimming took 4 bases from V and 2 from J; bases not matched to a gene: 7. Looked up from germline, CDR1 is MDHEN and CDR2 is SYDVKM. This CDR3 comprises 15 residues. CDR3 bases: TGTGCCAGCAGTTCCCATGGACAGGGAGCCTACGAGCAGTACTTC. Translation: CASSSHGQGAYEQYF.

As DNA, the CDR3 is TGTGCCAGCAGCCAAGGGCTCGGGACAGGGGAGGAGACCCAGTACTTC. It yields the protein CASSQGLGTGEETQYF. The chain combines TRBV3-1 (or the pseudogene TRBV3-2) with TRBJ2-5, with TRBD1 matching 10 bases. The germline gives CDR1 LGHDT, CDR2 YNNKEL (reference sequence). There are 16 residues in the CDR3. The V and J ends lost 1 base and 5 bases, in that order; junction bases with no gene match: 7.

The V call is TRBV19, the J call TRBJ2-2, with TRBD1 matching 7 bases. V dropped 3 bases and J dropped 6; count of bases not matched to a gene: 10. The germline gives CDR1 LNHDA, CDR2 SQIVND (reference sequence). The CDR3 has 16 amino acids. Here the CDR3 DNA reads TGTGCCAGTAGTATTGATAGGGGGCGATTCCCCGGGGAGCTGTTTTTT. This gives the protein CASSIDRGRFPGELFF.

This chain uses TRBV4-1 with TRBJ2-7; 9 nucleotides match TRBD2. V gave up 1 base and J gave up 3 bases; unmatched junction bases: 22. This CDR3 is 21 amino acids long. Germline CDR1 and CDR2: MGHRA and YSYEKL. The DNA for the CDR3 is TGCGCCAGCAGCCAAGGTTTATCGCGGCTAGCGGGGAAAATCCGATTCTACGAGCAGTACTTC. Translated, it gives CASSQGLSRLAGKIRFYEQYF.

The V call is TRBV7-9, the J call TRBJ2-1, with 10 bases lining up with TRBD1. The CDR3 extends over 16 amino acids. Trimming took 3 bases from V and 0 from J; bases not matched to a gene: 2. Germline values: CDR1 SEHNR, CDR2 FQNEAQ (reference sequence). This chain's CDR3 is CASSFRTGGSYNEQFF. The CDR3 DNA reads TGTGCCAGCAGCTTCCGGACAGGGGGCTCCTACAATGAGCAGTTCTTC.

V usage is TRBV10-3 and J usage is TRBJ2-2; TRBD2 matches at 10 bases. Unmatched junction bases numbered 17, after V lost 3 bases and J lost 7 bases. From germline, CDR1 is ENHRY and CDR2 SYGVKD. The CDR3 is 19 amino acids. The DNA for the CDR3 is TGTGCCATCAGTGACTGGAAGAGGGGGGTGTCTAGCGGGAGCGGGGAGCTGTTTTTT. As protein: CAISDWKRGVSSGSGELFF.

This chain uses TRBV6-1 with TRBJ1-1, with TRBD1 matching over 9 bases. The germline V gene encodes CDR1 MNHNS and CDR2 SASEGT. The CDR3 covers 21 residues. Trimming removed 2 bases from V and 1 base from J; junction bases left unmatched: 20. The CDR3 protein is CASSEKHMDGRDRVKNTEAFF. CDR3 in DNA: TGTGCCAGCAGTGAAAAGCATATGGACGGCCGGGACAGGGTGAAGAACACTGAAGCTTTCTTT.

The genes are TRBV28 and TRBJ1-5; 7 bases fit TRBD1. Trimming at V came to 5 bases and at J to 12 bases, leaving 22 bases not matched to a gene. Germline V CDR1 and CDR2: MDHEN, SYDVKM. The CDR3 is 17 residues long. CDR3 protein: CASSPFQGGAGPLLQHF. The DNA of the CDR3 is TGTGCCAGCAGTCCATTTCAAGGGGGCGCGGGTCCTTTGCTCCAGCATTTT.

This rearrangement joins TRBV6-5 to TRBJ2-1; D might be TRBD2 (5 bases). V was trimmed by 5 bases and J by 7 bases, leaving 12 bases between them. The CDR3 has 13 residues. Germline-derived CDR1 and CDR2 are MNHEY and SVGAGI. CDR3 sequence reads: CASSPPRRNEQFF. CDR3 DNA sequence: TGTGCCAGCAGTCCACCCCGGAGGAATGAGCAGTTCTTC.

This clone is a singleton in its sample. The chain combines TRBV5-1 with TRBJ2-7, with TRBD1 matching over 10 bases. Unmatched junction bases numbered 5, after V lost 3 bases and J lost 5 bases. CDR1 SGHRS and CDR2 YFSETQ come from the germline V gene. The CDR3 runs to 14 residues. CDR3 sequence: CASSSGTGEHEQYF. CDR3 sequence (DNA): TGCGCCAGCAGCTCCGGGACAGGGGAACACGAGCAGTACTTC.

The CDR3 region is CASITWGRGRYGYTF. CDR3 bases: TGTGCCAGCATCACATGGGGCAGGGGAAGGTATGGCTACACCTTC. The rearrangement links TRBV28 to TRBJ1-2; a weak D match, TRBD1 (6 bases). The CDR3 is 15 residues long. The ends were cut back, 7 bases at V and 5 bases at J, with 20 bases in the middle. From germline, CDR1 is MDHEN and CDR2 SYDVKM.

CDR3 sequence: CASTPWTRGTEAFF. The CDR3 coding sequence is TGTGCCAGTACCCCATGGACCAGGGGGACTGAAGCTTTCTTT. The gene calls are TRBV19 and TRBJ1-1, with 7 bases lining up with TRBD1. In germline, CDR1 is LNHDA, CDR2 SQIVND (reference sequence). The CDR3 spans 14 residues. With 7 bases clipped from V and 5 bases from J, the junction kept 10 bases outside the gene matches.

The V call is TRBV7-2, the J call TRBJ2-5; the match to TRBD2 covers 11 bases. With 6 bases clipped from V and 0 bases from J, the junction kept 3 bases outside the gene matches. CDR3 length: 15 amino acids. Germline V CDR1 and CDR2: SGHTA, FQGNSA. DNA for the CDR3: TGTGCCAGCAGATGGACTAGCGGGTACCAAGAGACCCAGTACTTC. As protein: CASRWTSGYQETQYF.

The chain links TRBV12-2 to TRBJ2-1; the D call of TRBD1 is as the table states it, not checked on the DNA. TRBV12-2 corresponds to a pseudogene. CDR3 length: 15 amino acids. CDR3 coding DNA: TGTGCAAGTCGCTCCCAGACAGAAAATGACAATGAGCAGTTCTTC. As protein: CASRSQTENDNEQFF.

The chain has TRBV7-2 and TRBJ2-1, with 7 bases identical to TRBD1. CDR1 and CDR2 (germline): SGHTA, FQGNSA. The length of the CDR3 is 17 residues. V gave up 5 bases and J gave up 4 bases; unmatched junction bases: 14. The CDR3 DNA sequence: TGTGCCAGCAGCGCTACTCCGGGACAGCGAGCTTACAATGAGCAGTTCTTC. This gives the protein CASSATPGQRAYNEQFF. The complete variable domain, with remaining parts taken from reference TRBV7-2 and TRBJ2-1, reads GAGVSQSPSNKVTEKGKDVELRCDPISGHTALYWYRQSLGQGLEFLIYFQGNSAPDKSGLPSDRFSAERTGGSVSTLTIQRTQQEDSAVYLCASSATPGQRAYNEQFFGPGTRLTVL.

The chain recombines TRBV7-9 with TRBJ2-1, with TRBD2 matching over 9 bases. Germline CDR1 reads SEHNR; CDR2 reads FQNEAQ (reference sequence). The CDR3 length is 18 residues. The V gene end was trimmed by 1 base and the J gene end by 8 bases; junction bases not matched to a gene: 15. The CDR3 DNA reads TGTGCCAGCAGCTTAGTCCACTTGCGGGAGGGTTCAGTGGATGAGCAGTTCTTC. Translated: CASSLVHLREGSVDEQFF.

The rearrangement uses TRBV25-1 and TRBJ2-7; 8 bases map to TRBD1. The CDR3 totals 15 residues. The ends lost 3 bases at V and 4 bases at J; junction bases unmatched: 8. Germline loops: CDR1 MGHDK, CDR2 SYGVNS. The CDR3 loop reads CASSEGNRGKYEQYF. The CDR3 DNA sequence: TGTGCCAGCAGTGAGGGTAACAGGGGGAAGTACGAGCAGTACTTC.

The V gene is TRBV30, the J gene TRBJ2-5, with D perhaps matching TRBD2 (7 bases). CDR1 is GTSNPN and CDR2 is SVGIG in the germline V gene (reference sequence). V lost 2 bases to trimming and J lost 5 bases, with 12 bases between them. The CDR3 spans 13 residues. The CDR3 coding sequence is TGTGCCTGGAGTCGCGGGGGCGGGGAGACCCAGTACTTC. Its translation is CAWSRGGGETQYF.

The V and J genes are TRBV19 and TRBJ1-4, with TRBD1 identical over 8 bases. The CDR3 runs 17 residues. Losses at the gene ends were 6 bases for V and 3 bases for J; bases not matched to a gene: 12. Germline CDR1 LNHDA, CDR2 SQIVND (reference sequence). CDR3 nucleotides: TGTGCCAGTAGAAACTACAGGGGGTCCGATCCTAATGAAAAACTGTTTTTT. It translates to CASRNYRGSDPNEKLFF.

The chain joins TRBV18 to TRBJ2-3; 9 nucleotides match TRBD2. The germline gives CDR1 KGHSH, CDR2 LQKENI. The junction had 15 bases not matched to a gene; V was cut back by 5 bases and J by 0 bases. The CDR3 is 19 residues long. CDR3: CASSRKTSGTIPSTDTQYF. CDR3 DNA: TGTGCCAGCTCAAGAAAGACTAGCGGCACGATCCCTAGCACAGATACGCAGTATTTT. The entire variable domain, with the rest obtained from reference TRBV18 and TRBJ2-3, is as follows: NAGVMQNPRHLVRRRGQEARLRCSPMKGHSHVYWYRQLPEEGLKFMVYLQKENIIDESGMPKERFSAEFPKEGPSILRIQQVVRGDSAAYFCASSRKTSGTIPSTDTQYFGPGTRLTVL.